This TCR beta chain originates from a study of blood T cell repertoires in COVID-19 (dated by TCRdb to about 2020). Regarding the research as a whole: Samples from collaborators originated in the United States, Italy and Spain and spanned both the acute and convalescent phases of COVID-19. The dataset comprised deeply sampled blood TCRbeta repertoires from subjects exposed to, actively infected with, or recovered from COVID-19. Where available, HLA class I and class II types were obtained from metadata supplied by the sample provider rather than from assay-based typing. The material from the prospective study consisted of cDNA or gDNA derived from T cells, B-cell-depleted T cells, or PBMCs. A freely available public database, intended as a resource for researchers studying the immune response to SARS-CoV-2, is where the repertoires were released. Nearly every sample came with metadata listing a de-identified subject ID, COVID-19 status, age in years and sex. The samples were drawn from two sources: the first 160 participants of the ongoing ImmuneRACE study, and 1,200 or so subjects contributed by 6 global collaborators. Broad study findings and their caveats: How much clinical and demographic metadata was included differed by source and by participant, and the metadata was provided uncurated.

TCRbeta CDR3 regions were amplified from genomic DNA using the immunoSEQ Assay, a bias-controlled multiplex PCR. Concerning the study's data processing: The number of nucleated cells in each sample was estimated by amplification of reference gene primers within the assay. To quantify the absolute abundance of each unique TCRbeta CDR3 rearrangement, sequence reads were collapsed and filtered. For each sample, productive Simpson clonality was calculated as the square root of Simpson's diversity index across productive rearrangements. This is the immuneACCESS table as TCRdb keeps it, with only in-frame sequences that have V and J called. A part of the clones is gone; compared with another copy, unresolved V genes explain less than half, and the rest is unexplained. The V and J calls and the clone size are those of that table, but D and trimming were determined from the DNA. In this sample the table shows approximately 220,000 clones, over 75% of which occur a single time. About 3.5% of the sample is held by the ten biggest clonotypes.

In the prospective study, participants were about 18 to 100 years old, resided in approximately 22 geographic areas of the United States, and were enrolled through a virtual design. Cohort assignment in the prospective study relied on participant-reported clinical history from a screening survey and a study questionnaire. In the prospective study, whole blood, serum and a nasopharyngeal or oropharyngeal swab were collected from each participant by mobile phlebotomists. Participants in the prospective study had the option to provide additional blood draws and questionnaires over a 2-month period. Before DNA extraction, prospective study blood samples were shipped either frozen or at room temperature. Worth noting for this clone: The antigen it binds to is not known. Base qualities are not provided; no much larger clone lies one nucleotide away.

Trimming removed 1 base from V and 6 bases from J; the gene matches leave 5 bases unexplained. Reading from cysteine to phenylalanine, the CDR3 counts 15 amino acids. The read is trimmed to its CDR3 DNA, 45 bases read in frame from base 1. The germline V gene supplies CDR1 SGHTA and CDR2 FQGTGA. Recombination linked TRBV7-3 to TRBJ2-3, with 9 bases in between that match TRBD2. Source material: PBMCs or T cells enriched from blood (not recorded which). This sequence was found in a woman between 18 and 30 years old in a cohort exposed to, infected with or recovered from COVID-19 (not recorded which). The DNA reads as follows: TGTGCCAGCAGCTTAATGCGGGAGGGCCGGGATACGCAGTATTTT. This codes for CASSLMREGRDTQYF.